The sequence of this T cell receptor beta chain was determined in a study of blood T cell repertoires in COVID-19. Study summary: Specimens from acute and convalescent COVID-19 originated in the United States, Italy and Spain. Nucleic acid was either cDNA or gDNA, and it came from T cells, B-cell-depleted T cells, or PBMCs.

The CDR3 consists of 15 residues. The V gene end was trimmed by 1 base and the J gene end by 4 bases; junction bases not matched to a gene: 3. Germline CDR1 and CDR2: MGHRA and YSYEKL. Data came from immunoSEQ multiplex PCR; TCRdb stores just in-frame clones and leaves some out. The repertoire has over 130,000 clones, around 90% of them found once; the top ten carry under 12%. The sample consisted of peripheral blood. V gene TRBV4-1 combines with J gene TRBJ2-2; 7 nucleotides agree with TRBD1. The sequence was collected from a man in his sixties with active or convalescent COVID-19. DNA of the CDR3: TGCGCCAGCAGCCAAGCGACAGGGCTCACCGGGGAGCTGTTTTTT. Translating it yields CASSQATGLTGELFF.